This T cell receptor beta chain was identified during a study of blood T cell repertoires in COVID-19. As originally analysed: Using reference gene primer amplification, nucleated cell counts were estimated. Assay used: immunoSEQ multiplex PCR; TCRdb lists only in-frame clones, some missing. Clonal size and the V and J genes are those of that table, whereas D and trimming came from the DNA. The repertoire holds around 140,000 clones, with roughly three quarters as singletons. The source material was peripheral blood. The receptor was derived from a woman aged 60-75 years with acute or convalescent COVID-19.

In DNA form, the CDR3 reads TGTGCCAGTAGTGCCAGGGGGCAATTAGACTATGGCTACACCTTC. Protein sequence: CASSARGQLDYGYTF. This chain links TRBV19 with TRBJ1-2; the match to TRBD1 covers 8 bases. V dropped 5 bases and J dropped 3; count of bases not matched to a gene: 8. This CDR3 has 15 amino acids. Germline CDR1 reads LNHDA; CDR2 reads SQIVND (reference sequence).